The 29 T cell receptor beta chains below were found in one sample sequenced in a study of T-cell memory formation after mild COVID-19. TCRdb re-called the 5' RACE reads through MiXCR, storing one row per CDR3 protein. The sample lists 150,000 to 200,000 distinct CDR3 sequences, around 13% occurring once. The sequenced material came from PBMCs or a T cell subset sorted from them (not recorded which). The receptors were gathered from an adult woman who had mild COVID-19 (a few samples of this study predate the infection). Cell type and time point are not known.

This clonotype was detected only a few times. V is TRBV7-9 and J is TRBJ1-1; D is undetermined. The CDR3 length is 18 residues. The ends were cut back, 1 base at V and 1 base at J, with 19 bases in the middle. Germline V lookup: CDR1 SEHNR, CDR2 FQNEAQ (reference sequence). As DNA, the CDR3 is TGTGCCAGCAGCTTAGTGACCATACTAACCTACAGGAACACTGAAGCTTTCTTT. Translating it yields CASSLVTILTYRNTEAFF.

This clonotype was seen only a few times. The chain is built from TRBV25-1 and TRBJ2-5, with D maybe TRBD2 (5 bases). In germline, CDR1 is MGHDK, CDR2 SYGVNS. This CDR3 has 13 residues. V gave up 7 bases and J gave up 5 bases, with 14 bases separating them. The CDR3 loop is CASTPELGETQYF. In DNA, the CDR3 is TGTGCCAGCACGCCCGAACTAGGGGAGACCCAGTACTTC.

This clonotype was found many times. The chain couples TRBV5-5 to TRBJ2-1; perhaps TRBD1 as D (6 bases). Trimming removed 2 bases from V and 5 bases from J, with 17 bases in between. CDR1 and CDR2 (germline): SGHKS, YYEKEE (reference sequence). This CDR3 spans 16 amino acids. This CDR3 is CASSFFRQGRDNEQFF. CDR3 in DNA: TGTGCCAGCAGCTTCTTTAGGCAGGGGCGCGACAATGAGCAGTTCTTC.

The chain employs TRBV7-2 and TRBJ1-2; 9 positions agree with TRBD1. The J segment lost 4 bases and the V segment lost 4 bases, leaving 4 bases of the junction unmatched. Germline loops: CDR1 SGHTA, CDR2 FQGNSA. This CDR3 has 14 amino acids. The CDR3 nucleotides are TGTGCCAGCAGCTCGGACAGGGGACCCTATGGCTACACCTTC. Protein sequence: CASSSDRGPYGYTF. Filled out from reference TRBV7-2 and TRBJ1-2, the complete variable domain reads GAGVSQSPSNKVTEKGKDVELRCDPISGHTALYWYRQSLGQGLEFLIYFQGNSAPDKSGLPSDRFSAERTGGSVSTLTIQRTQQEDSAVYLCASSSDRGPYGYTFGSGTRLTVV.

The CDR3: CASSPRQGPRYGYTF. DNA of the CDR3: TGTGCCAGCAGCCCCAGACAGGGGCCCCGCTATGGCTACACCTTC. This chain connects TRBV7-9 to TRBJ1-2; 8 bases line up with TRBD1. This CDR3 region has 15 residues. Per germline, CDR1 SEHNR and CDR2 FQNEAQ (reference sequence). V dropped 5 bases and J dropped 4; count of bases not matched to a gene: 9.

In this sample, this clonotype turned up a few times. CDR3 sequence (DNA): TGTGCCAGCAGCTTTCGGGAGGTCATGAACACTGAAGCTTTCTTT. Translating gives CASSFREVMNTEAFF. This sequence joins TRBV7-8 and TRBJ1-1; D is unresolved. Deletions cut 3 bases from V and 0 bases from J, with 11 bases between. The CDR3 is 15 residues long. The V gene's germline CDR1 is SGHVS and CDR2 FQNEAQ.

This clonotype was detected only a few times. Written as DNA, the CDR3 is TGTGCCAGCAGCACACAACCAACTAACGGCACAGATACGCAGTATTTT. Translating it yields CASSTQPTNGTDTQYF. The chain recombines TRBV21-1 with TRBJ2-3. TRBV21-1 is termed a pseudogene. The CDR3 has 16 residues.

The rearrangement uses TRBV5-1 and TRBJ2-1; TRBD1 matches at 9 bases. CDR3 length: 14 amino acids. Germline trimming cut 4 bases from V and 8 bases from J; bases unmatched to any gene: 7. In germline, CDR1 is SGHRS, CDR2 YFSETQ. CDR3 sequence reads: CASSDPRQGDEQFF. The CDR3 coding sequence is TGCGCCAGCAGCGATCCCCGACAGGGGGATGAGCAGTTCTTC.

The chain employs TRBV7-8 and TRBJ2-7; D assignment may be TRBD1 or TRBD2 (5 bases each). Germline V gene data show CDR1 as SGHVS and CDR2 as FQNEAQ. V lost 2 bases, J lost 7 bases, and 21 bases lay in between. This CDR3 contains 16 residues. CDR3 nucleotides: TGTGCCAGCAGCTTAATTGGTACTAGTGGGGGTGGGGAGCAGTACTTC. Translating it yields CASSLIGTSGGGEQYF.

This clonotype was found a few times. The chain couples TRBV9 to TRBJ2-1; a possible D gene is TRBD1 (6 bases). Germline CDR1 and CDR2: SGDLS and YYNGEE. This CDR3 region has 16 residues. Trimming shortened V by 0 bases and J by 1 base, and 11 bases separated the two germline ends. CDR3 nucleotides: TGTGCCAGCAGCGTAGTTTCAGGGGCGTCCTACAATGAGCAGTTCTTC. The encoded protein is CASSVVSGASYNEQFF.

This clonotype has more than one count but fewer than ten. CDR3 coding DNA: TGTGCCACCACCCGGGGAATCCGGGACAGCTACGAGCAGTACTTC. Translating gives CATTRGIRDSYEQYF. V gene TRBV12-3 or TRBV12-4 combines with J gene TRBJ2-7; 7 nucleotides match TRBD1. Trimming removed 10 bases from V and 3 bases from J; junction bases left unmatched: 15. The CDR3 totals 15 residues.

This chain joins TRBV4-1 and TRBJ1-6; D remains unclear. Deletions cut 1 base from V and 13 bases from J, with 11 bases between. Germline values: CDR1 MGHRA, CDR2 YSYEKL. The CDR3 loop spans 13 amino acids. The CDR3: CASSQVPPEPLHF. The CDR3 nucleotides are TGCGCCAGCAGCCAAGTCCCCCCTGAGCCCCTCCACTTT.

This clonotype was seen a handful of times. The chain couples TRBV18 to TRBJ1-2; the match to TRBD1 covers 7 bases. J gave up 6 bases and V 3 bases, and 10 bases lay outside the gene matches. Germline-derived CDR1 and CDR2 are KGHSH and LQKENI. This CDR3 contains 15 residues. The CDR3, as DNA: TGTGCCAGCTCACCGGACAGGTTGAGGACTAATGGCTACACCTTC. Translating gives CASSPDRLRTNGYTF.

On this clonotype itself: The germline gene is not matched at one end of the junction; a read error may be the cause. J is TRBJ2-2 and V is TRBV7-2, with D perhaps TRBD1 (6 bases). The CDR3 has 14 residues. Germline V gene lookup returns CDR1 SGHTA and CDR2 FQGNSA. CDR3 sequence (DNA): TGTGCCAGCAGTTTAGGACAGTTCACCGGGGAGCTGTTTTTT. This encodes CASSLGQFTGELFF.

The V call is TRBV7-6, the J call TRBJ1-6; tentatively, D is TRBD1 (5 bases). Germline values: CDR1 SGHVS, CDR2 FNYEAQ. Trimming stripped 3 bases from V and 6 bases from J, with 12 bases between. This CDR3 region has 15 residues. CDR3 sequence reads: CASSLDTVPNSPLHF. DNA of the CDR3: TGTGCCAGCAGCTTGGACACAGTTCCTAATTCACCCCTCCACTTT.

J is TRBJ2-7 and V is TRBV29-1, with 15 bases aligning to TRBD2. Germline V lookup: CDR1 SQVTM, CDR2 ANQGSEA. V shed 6 bases and J 4 bases; nucleotides not matched to a gene: 10. This CDR3 has 16 residues. CDR3 sequence (DNA): TGCAGCGTGGGGACTAGCGGGAGGACCCCTCGTTACGAGCAGTACTTC. Translated: CSVGTSGRTPRYEQYF.

This clonotype was observed a handful of times. The chain joins TRBV7-2 to TRBJ1-1; 8 bases match TRBD1. CDR3 length: 14 residues. CDR1 and CDR2 from the germline V gene are SGHTA and FQGNSA. The trim removed 5 bases at V and 0 bases at J, leaving 2 bases unmatched. The CDR3 reads CASSTQGVNTEAFF. The CDR3 DNA is TGTGCCAGCAGCACACAGGGGGTGAACACTGAAGCTTTCTTT.

This clonotype was observed a handful of times. The J gene is TRBJ1-3, the V gene TRBV29-1; tentatively, D is TRBD1 (5 bases). The V gene's germline CDR1 is SQVTM and CDR2 ANQGSEA. V lost 1 base and J 3 bases, leaving 16 bases between the germline ends. This CDR3 has 16 residues. The CDR3: CSVEGTSEGHGNTIYF. The CDR3 DNA follows: TGCAGCGTTGAAGGGACTTCCGAGGGGCATGGAAACACCATATATTTT.

Notes on this clonotype: Because the CDR3 is missing its conserved closing phenylalanine or tryptophan, this is likely a read error. In DNA form, the CDR3 reads TGCAGCGTTGAAATTATAGGAGTAAGGGGGGAGACCCAGTACTTA. This codes for CSVEIIGVRGETQYL. V gene TRBV29-1 combines with J gene TRBJ2-5; D might be TRBD1 (6 bases). V lost 2 bases, J lost 5 bases, and 18 bases lay in between. Germline V gives CDR1 SQVTM, CDR2 ANQGSEA. The CDR3 sequence is 15 residues long.

This clonotype was seen more than once but under ten times. The chain carries TRBV5-1 and TRBJ2-2, with no clear D. Germline CDR1 is SGHRS and CDR2 is YFSETQ. Between the trimmed V and J ends, which lost 2 bases and 8 bases, there was a span of 7 bases. The CDR3 length is 12 residues. The CDR3 nucleotides are TGCGCCAGCAGCTTAAGTGGAGGGGAGCTGTTTTTT. Protein product: CASSLSGGELFF.

The chain links TRBV5-6 to TRBJ2-4; 9 bases map to TRBD1. Germline loops: CDR1 SGHDT, CDR2 YYEEEE. The CDR3 consists of 16 residues. Trimming took 4 bases from V and 7 from J; bases not matched to a gene: 12. The DNA for the CDR3 is TGTGCCAGCAGCCCTCAGGCACAGGGGGCGAGGAACATTCAGTACTTC. As protein: CASSPQAQGARNIQYF.

This clonotype has a handful of counts. The chain has TRBV4-3 and TRBJ2-7; D is possibly TRBD2 (5 bases). Trimming took 6 bases from V and 5 from J, leaving 17 bases between them. Germline V CDR1 and CDR2: LGHNA, YSLEER. The CDR3 extends over 14 amino acids. CDR3 in amino acids: CASRQRETSHEQYF. The CDR3, as DNA: TGCGCCAGCAGACAAAGGGAGACAAGCCACGAGCAGTACTTC.

This clonotype was seen once. The CDR3 spells CASSLASVGEQYF. The CDR3 DNA reads TGTGCCAGCAGCCTCGCTTCGGTGGGCGAGCAGTACTTC. J is TRBJ2-7 and V is TRBV9, with D uncertain. The CDR3 totals 13 residues. Germline CDR1 SGDLS, CDR2 YYNGEE. V gave up 4 bases and J gave up 6 bases, with 14 bases separating them.

This clonotype was counted only a few times. The J gene is TRBJ2-1, the V gene TRBV4-2; 8 bases match TRBD2. Losses at the gene ends were 0 bases for V and 10 bases for J; bases not matched to a gene: 11. The CDR3 consists of 16 residues. Germline V gives CDR1 LGHNA, CDR2 YNFKEQ. The CDR3 loop is CASSQDEPSGRGEQFF. As DNA, the CDR3 is TGTGCCAGCAGCCAAGATGAGCCTAGCGGGCGGGGGGAGCAGTTCTTC.

This clonotype occurred a few times. This chain joins TRBV20-1 and TRBJ2-1, with D hard to call. With 0 bases removed from V and 8 bases from J, the gap between germline ends came to 14 bases. Germline V gives CDR1 DFQATT, CDR2 SNEGSKA (reference sequence). This CDR3 has 14 amino acids. CDR3 in DNA: TGCAGTGCTAGAGATGCCCGACGAGGCGATGAGCAGTTCTTC. Translation gives CSARDARRGDEQFF.

The CDR3 region is CASSYSDRGVYGYTF. The CDR3 nucleotides read TGTGCCAGCAGTTACTCGGACAGGGGCGTCTATGGCTACACCTTC. This chain joins TRBV6-5 and TRBJ1-2; 9 bases are shared with TRBD1. The V gene end was trimmed by 0 bases and the J gene end by 4 bases; junction bases not matched to a gene: 3. Germline V gene data show CDR1 as MNHEY and CDR2 as SVGAGI. The CDR3 runs to 15 residues.

This clonotype was detected only a few times. The chain is built from TRBV4-1 and TRBJ2-3; 11 nucleotides match TRBD2. V trimming: 1 base; J trimming: 5 bases; junction bases outside the gene matches: 8. Germline CDR1 is MGHRA and CDR2 is YSYEKL. The CDR3 length is 17 residues. The CDR3 here is CASSQVSSGGYKDTQYF. CDR3 nucleotides: TGCGCCAGCAGCCAAGTCTCTAGCGGGGGGTATAAAGATACGCAGTATTTT.

This clonotype was counted between two and nine times. V and J are TRBV7-8 and TRBJ2-3; D call uncertain. Trimming took off 4 bases at V and 3 bases at J, with 14 bases between the two ends. The CDR3 is 15 residues long. CDR1 is SGHVS and CDR2 is FQNEAQ in the germline V gene. CDR3: CASSWPEFLTDTQYF. In nucleotides, the CDR3 is TGTGCCAGCAGCTGGCCTGAGTTTCTTACAGATACGCAGTATTTT.

There are a few counts of this clonotype. This sequence joins TRBV14 and TRBJ2-7; 9 bases align to TRBD1. V was pared by 5 bases and J by 2 bases, with 19 bases of the junction left unmatched. Per the germline V gene, CDR1 is SGHDN and CDR2 is FVKESK. This CDR3 has 19 residues. CDR3 nucleotides: TGTGCCAGCAGCACTCCTGCCGGGACAGGGCTCGGGGGAGCCTACGAGCAGTACTTC. The encoded protein is CASSTPAGTGLGGAYEQYF.